These 22 T cell receptor beta chains were sequenced from one sample in a study of monozygotic twins with inflammatory bowel disease. TCRdb reprocessed the 5' RACE reads and stores each CDR3 protein as one record, lacking DNA. This repertoire comprises approximately 160,000 distinct CDR3 sequences; its ten largest clones make up 7.4%. The sample comprised blood. The receptors come from a human donor with ulcerative colitis or Crohn's disease, or a healthy co-twin of an affected twin (not recorded which).

The rearrangement links TRBV30 to TRBJ2-2. The length of the CDR3 is 15 residues. CDR1 is GTSNPN and CDR2 is SVGIG in the germline V gene (reference sequence). CDR3 sequence: CAWSAITLGSGELFF. Full variable domain (remainder filled in from reference TRBV30 and TRBJ2-2): SQTIHQWPATLVQPVGSPLSLECTVEGTSNPNLYWYRQAAGRGLQLLFYSVGIGQISSEVPQNLSASRPQDRQFILSSKKLLLSDSGFYLCAWSAITLGSGELFFGEGSRLTVL.

J is TRBJ2-1 and V is TRBV20-1; TCRdb outputs TRBD1, but without DNA this stays unchecked. Germline V CDR1 and CDR2: DFQATT, SNEGSKA (reference sequence). The CDR3 totals 15 residues. CDR3 protein: CSATRDKGAYNEQFF.

This chain links TRBV19 with TRBJ1-2; the D call of TRBD1 rests on TCRdb alone, since no DNA is present to check it. The CDR3 is made up of 13 amino acids. In germline, CDR1 is LNHDA, CDR2 SQIVND (reference sequence). CDR3: CASTKSDSYGYTF.

This chain links TRBV29-1 with TRBJ2-1; TCRdb indicates TRBD1, and absent DNA this call remains unverified. The germline V gene has CDR1 SQVTM and CDR2 ANQGSEA. This CDR3 is 16 amino acids long. CDR3 in amino acids: CSVSPRAAITYNEQFF.

This sequence joins TRBV7-6 and TRBJ2-1. CDR1 is SGHVS, CDR2 FNYEAQ, per germline. This CDR3 contains 14 residues. The chain's CDR3 is CASSPAAVWNEQFF.

This chain connects TRBV7-2 to TRBJ2-7; checking the TCRdb D call of TRBD2 is not possible without DNA. This CDR3 comprises 14 residues. Looked up from germline, CDR1 is SGHTA and CDR2 is FQGNSA. The CDR3 region is CASSLGAGGSEQYF.

This rearrangement joins TRBV5-5 to TRBJ1-5; there is no DNA to check the TCRdb D call of TRBD1. CDR1 and CDR2 (germline): SGHKS, YYEKEE (reference sequence). The CDR3 extends over 18 amino acids. The CDR3 reads CASSLGQAPGGSNQPQHF.

This sequence joins TRBV6-6 and TRBJ2-7; as DNA is missing, the TRBD2 call by TCRdb cannot be tested. This CDR3 comprises 14 residues. Germline V lookup: CDR1 MNHNY, CDR2 SVGAGI (reference sequence). CDR3 in amino acids: CASRVGLADHEQYF.

The chain recombines TRBV6-1 with TRBJ1-3; TCRdb's assignment of TRBD1 cannot be checked, as there is no DNA. Looked up from germline, CDR1 is MNHNS and CDR2 is SASEGT. The CDR3 consists of 18 residues. The CDR3 is CASRTRDRVTGYGNTIYF.

The chain employs TRBV7-2 and TRBJ2-3. The CDR3 length is 12 residues. The germline V gene has CDR1 SGHTA and CDR2 FQGNSA. The CDR3 loop reads CASSSSRDTQYF. Variable domain in full (rest from reference TRBV7-2 and TRBJ2-3): GAGVSQSPSNKVTEKGKDVELRCDPISGHTALYWYRQSLGQGLEFLIYFQGNSAPDKSGLPSDRFSAERTGGSVSTLTIQRTQQEDSAVYLCASSSSRDTQYFGPGTRLTVL.

This CDR3 reads CASSFGLADTDTQYF. V is TRBV5-1 and J is TRBJ2-3; no DNA is available, so the TRBD2 call from TCRdb remains unchecked. The germline V gene encodes CDR1 SGHRS and CDR2 YFSETQ. There are 15 residues in the CDR3. The full variable domain, its missing parts supplied by reference TRBV5-1 and TRBJ2-3, is KAGVTQTPRYLIKTRGQQVTLSCSPISGHRSVSWYQQTPGQGLQFLFEYFSETQRNKGNFPGRFSGRQFSNSRSEMNVSTLELGDSALYLCASSFGLADTDTQYFGPGTRLTVL.

The chain uses TRBV6-5 and TRBJ2-2; the TCRdb call, TRBD1, lacks DNA for checking. The CDR3 loop spans 15 amino acids. Germline V lookup: CDR1 MNHEY, CDR2 SVGAGI. The CDR3 reads CASSYNRGYTGELFF.

The V call is TRBV10-3, the J call TRBJ2-7. This CDR3 has 13 amino acids. Germline CDR1 and CDR2: ENHRY and SYGVKD. The CDR3 here is CAIRAGDSYEQYF.

The chain carries TRBV5-1 and TRBJ2-1; with no DNA, the TCRdb D assignment of TRBD2 cannot be verified. Germline V gives CDR1 SGHRS, CDR2 YFSETQ. This CDR3 has 12 amino acids. The CDR3 region is CASSTGGRYSFF.

The gene calls are TRBV20-1 and TRBJ1-1. CDR1 is DFQATT, CDR2 SNEGSKA, per germline (reference sequence). This CDR3 contains 16 residues. CDR3 sequence: CSARGGHWQLNTEAFF.

CDR3 amino acids: CASSLHGTSATEQFF. V is TRBV6-1 and J is TRBJ2-1; TCRdb picks TRBD2, but there is no DNA to check that call. This CDR3 spans 15 amino acids. The germline V gene encodes CDR1 MNHNS and CDR2 SASEGT.

The CDR3 reads CASSLSSGASRSEQFF. The chain employs TRBV7-2 and TRBJ2-1; TCRdb picks TRBD2, but there is no DNA to check that call. Germline V gene data show CDR1 as SGHTA and CDR2 as FQGNSA. CDR3 length equals 16 residues. Full variable domain (outside the CDR3, taken from reference TRBV7-2 and TRBJ2-1): GAGVSQSPSNKVTEKGKDVELRCDPISGHTALYWYRQSLGQGLEFLIYFQGNSAPDKSGLPSDRFSAERTGGSVSTLTIQRTQQEDSAVYLCASSLSSGASRSEQFFGPGTRLTVL.

The CDR3 protein is CAWTAHGQGYQPQHF. The V and J genes are TRBV30 and TRBJ1-5; the TCRdb call, TRBD1, lacks DNA for checking. CDR1 is GTSNPN, CDR2 SVGIG, per germline (reference sequence). This CDR3 region has 15 residues. Full variable domain (missing parts from reference TRBV30 and TRBJ1-5): SQTIHQWPATLVQPVGSPLSLECTVEGTSNPNLYWYRQAAGRGLQLLFYSVGIGQISSEVPQNLSASRPQDRQFILSSKKLLLSDSGFYLCAWTAHGQGYQPQHFGDGTRLSIL.

V gene TRBV12-3 or TRBV12-4 combines with J gene TRBJ2-7; checking the TCRdb D call of TRBD1 is not possible without DNA. The CDR3 has 13 residues. This CDR3 is CASSLDGQTQQYF.

CDR3 sequence: CASSPSGRRDEQFF. This rearrangement joins TRBV7-9 to TRBJ2-1; TCRdb proposes TRBD2, but this gene call is untestable without DNA. This CDR3 is 14 amino acids long. From germline, CDR1 is SEHNR and CDR2 FQNEAQ (reference sequence).

V is TRBV7-9 and J is TRBJ2-5; the TCRdb D gene call, TRBD1, has no DNA to confirm it. There are 14 residues in the CDR3. Per the germline V gene, CDR1 is SEHNR and CDR2 is FQNEAQ (reference sequence). This chain's CDR3 is CASSLAGGLETQYF.

This chain uses TRBV13 with TRBJ2-3; TCRdb designates TRBD2, a call that cannot be tested without DNA. CDR1 and CDR2 (germline): PRHDT, FYEKMQ (reference sequence). CDR3 size: 17 residues. The CDR3 reads CASSPQGGLTSTDTQYF. The variable domain in full, completed from reference TRBV13 and TRBJ2-3, reads AAGVIQSPRHLIKEKRETATLKCYPIPRHDTVYWYQQGPGQDPQFLISFYEKMQSDKGSIPDRFSAQQFSDYHSELNMSSLELGDSALYFCASSPQGGLTSTDTQYFGPGTRLTVL.